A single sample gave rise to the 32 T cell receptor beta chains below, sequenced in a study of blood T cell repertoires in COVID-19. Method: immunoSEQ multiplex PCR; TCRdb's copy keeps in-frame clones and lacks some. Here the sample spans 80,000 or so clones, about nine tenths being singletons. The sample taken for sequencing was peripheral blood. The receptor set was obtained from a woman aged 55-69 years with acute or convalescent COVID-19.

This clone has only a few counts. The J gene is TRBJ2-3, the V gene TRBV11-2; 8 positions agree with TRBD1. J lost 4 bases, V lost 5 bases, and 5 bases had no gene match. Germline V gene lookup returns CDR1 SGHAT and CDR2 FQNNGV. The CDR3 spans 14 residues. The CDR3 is CASSLGQGPDTQYF. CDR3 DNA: TGTGCCAGCAGCCTTGGACAGGGACCAGATACGCAGTATTTT.

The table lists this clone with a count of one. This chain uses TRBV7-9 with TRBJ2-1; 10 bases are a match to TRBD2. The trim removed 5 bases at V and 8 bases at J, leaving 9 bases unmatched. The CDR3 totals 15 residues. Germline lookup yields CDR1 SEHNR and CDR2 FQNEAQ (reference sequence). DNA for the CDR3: TGTGCCAGCAGCCGGGGGACTAGCGTAACCGATGAGCAGTTCTTC. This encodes CASSRGTSVTDEQFF.

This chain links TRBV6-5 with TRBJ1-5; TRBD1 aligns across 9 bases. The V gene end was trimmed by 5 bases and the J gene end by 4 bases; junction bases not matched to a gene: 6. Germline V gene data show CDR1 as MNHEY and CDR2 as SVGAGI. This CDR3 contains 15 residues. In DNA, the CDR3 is TGTGCCAGCAGTCCGGGACAGGGTCCTAATCAGCCCCAGCATTTT. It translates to CASSPGQGPNQPQHF.

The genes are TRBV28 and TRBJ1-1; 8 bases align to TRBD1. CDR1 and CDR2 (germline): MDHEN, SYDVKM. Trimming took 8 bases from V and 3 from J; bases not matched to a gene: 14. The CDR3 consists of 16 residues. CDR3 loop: CASRPSSGGWYTEAFF. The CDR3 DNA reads TGTGCCAGCCGCCCCTCCTCAGGGGGCTGGTACACTGAAGCTTTCTTT.

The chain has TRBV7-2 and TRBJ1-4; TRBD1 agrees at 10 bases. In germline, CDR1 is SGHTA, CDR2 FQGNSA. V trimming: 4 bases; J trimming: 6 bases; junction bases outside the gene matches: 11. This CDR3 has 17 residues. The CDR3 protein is CASSCNEAGTGDEKLFF. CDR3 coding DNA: TGTGCCAGCAGCTGCAATGAAGCCGGGACAGGGGATGAAAAACTGTTTTTT.

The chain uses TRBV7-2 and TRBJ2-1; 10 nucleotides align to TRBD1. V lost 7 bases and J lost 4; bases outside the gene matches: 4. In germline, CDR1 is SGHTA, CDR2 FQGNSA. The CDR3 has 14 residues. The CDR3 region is CASNRQGAYNEQFF. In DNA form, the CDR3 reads TGTGCCAGCAACCGACAGGGGGCATACAATGAGCAGTTCTTC.

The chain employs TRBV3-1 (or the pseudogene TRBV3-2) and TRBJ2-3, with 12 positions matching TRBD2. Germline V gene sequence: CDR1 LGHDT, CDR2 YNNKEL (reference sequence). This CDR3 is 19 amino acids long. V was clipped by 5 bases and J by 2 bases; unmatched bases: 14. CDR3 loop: CASSFLGGLAGTDTDTQYF. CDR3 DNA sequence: TGTGCCAGCAGCTTCTTGGGGGGACTAGCGGGCACAGACACAGATACGCAGTATTTT.

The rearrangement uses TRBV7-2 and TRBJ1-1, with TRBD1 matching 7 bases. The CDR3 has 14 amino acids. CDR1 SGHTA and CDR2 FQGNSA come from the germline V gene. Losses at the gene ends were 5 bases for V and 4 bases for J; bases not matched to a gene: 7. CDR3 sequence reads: CASSQKGQSTEAFF. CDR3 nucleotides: TGTGCCAGCAGCCAGAAGGGACAGTCCACTGAAGCTTTCTTT.

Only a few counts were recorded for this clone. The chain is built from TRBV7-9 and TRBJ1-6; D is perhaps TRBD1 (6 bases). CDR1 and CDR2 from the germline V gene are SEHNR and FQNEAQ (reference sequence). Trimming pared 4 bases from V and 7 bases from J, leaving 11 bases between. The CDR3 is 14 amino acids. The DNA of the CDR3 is TGTGCCAGCAGCTCGGACAGTTGGAATTCACCCCTCCACTTT. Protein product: CASSSDSWNSPLHF.

The CDR3 DNA is TGTGCCAGCAGCTGGGGACAGACATTAAGTTATGGCTACACCTTC. Residues: CASSWGQTLSYGYTF. This chain links TRBV5-4 with TRBJ1-2, with 7 bases matching TRBD1. The CDR3 is made up of 15 amino acids. Germline V gives CDR1 SGHNT, CDR2 YYREEE (reference sequence). With 3 bases clipped from V and 5 bases from J, the junction kept 10 bases outside the gene matches.

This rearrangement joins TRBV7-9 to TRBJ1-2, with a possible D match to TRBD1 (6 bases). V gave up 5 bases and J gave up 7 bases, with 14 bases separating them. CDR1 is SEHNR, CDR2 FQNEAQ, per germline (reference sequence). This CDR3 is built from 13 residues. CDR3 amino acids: CASSPIHRVGYTF. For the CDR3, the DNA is TGTGCCAGCAGCCCAATTCACAGGGTTGGCTACACCTTC.

CDR3 nucleotides: TGTGCCAGCAGTTACCGGGCGGGTTCCGTGACGGATACGCAGTATTTT. It encodes CASSYRAGSVTDTQYF. The V gene is TRBV6-2 or TRBV6-3, the J gene TRBJ2-3; D perhaps matches TRBD2 (5 bases). Germline assignment: CDR1 MNHEY and CDR2 SVGEGT. Trimming shortened V by 2 bases and J by 6 bases, and 18 bases separated the two germline ends. CDR3 size: 16 residues.

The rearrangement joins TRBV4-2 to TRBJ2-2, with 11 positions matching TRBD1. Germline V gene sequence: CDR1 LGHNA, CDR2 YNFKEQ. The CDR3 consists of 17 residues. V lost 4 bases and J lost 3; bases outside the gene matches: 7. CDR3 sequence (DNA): TGTGCCAGCAGCCCAGAGTCGGGACAGGGGGACACCGGGGAGCTGTTTTTT. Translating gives CASSPESGQGDTGELFF.

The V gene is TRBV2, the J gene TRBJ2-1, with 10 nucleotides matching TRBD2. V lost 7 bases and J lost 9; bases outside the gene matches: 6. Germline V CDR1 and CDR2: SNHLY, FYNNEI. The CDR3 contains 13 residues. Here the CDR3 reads CASNERGGVEQFF. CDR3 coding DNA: TGTGCCAGCAACGAGCGGGGGGGTGTTGAGCAGTTCTTC.

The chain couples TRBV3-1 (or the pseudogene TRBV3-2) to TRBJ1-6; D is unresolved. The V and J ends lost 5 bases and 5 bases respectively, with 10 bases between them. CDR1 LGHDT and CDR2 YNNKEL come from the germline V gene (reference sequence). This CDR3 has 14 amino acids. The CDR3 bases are TGTGCCAGCAGCTCCACAGAGCATAATTCACCCCTCCACTTT. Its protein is CASSSTEHNSPLHF.

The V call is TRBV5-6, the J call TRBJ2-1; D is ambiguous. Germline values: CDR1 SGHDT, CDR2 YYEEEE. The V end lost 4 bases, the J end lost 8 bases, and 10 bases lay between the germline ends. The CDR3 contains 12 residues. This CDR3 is CASSLNADEQFF. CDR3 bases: TGTGCCAGCAGCCTAAATGCGGATGAGCAGTTCTTC.

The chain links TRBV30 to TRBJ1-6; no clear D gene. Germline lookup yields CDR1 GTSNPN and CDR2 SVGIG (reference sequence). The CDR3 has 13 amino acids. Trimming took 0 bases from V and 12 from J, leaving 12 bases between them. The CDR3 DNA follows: TGTGCCTGGAGTGTAGAGGCAGCCTTACCCCTCCACTTT. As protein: CAWSVEAALPLHF.

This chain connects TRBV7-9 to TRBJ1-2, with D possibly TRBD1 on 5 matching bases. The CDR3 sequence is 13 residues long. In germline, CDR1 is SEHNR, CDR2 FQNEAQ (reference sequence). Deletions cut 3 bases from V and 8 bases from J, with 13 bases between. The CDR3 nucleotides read TGTGCCAGCAGCTTTGATAATTACAGGGGCTACACCTTC. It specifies CASSFDNYRGYTF.

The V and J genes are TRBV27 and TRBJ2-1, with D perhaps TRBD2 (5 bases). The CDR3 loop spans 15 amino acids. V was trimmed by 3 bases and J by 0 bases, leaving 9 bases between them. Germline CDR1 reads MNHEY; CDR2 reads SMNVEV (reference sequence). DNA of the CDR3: TGTGCCAGCAGTTTTGAGGGCCACTCCTACAATGAGCAGTTCTTC. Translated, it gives CASSFEGHSYNEQFF.

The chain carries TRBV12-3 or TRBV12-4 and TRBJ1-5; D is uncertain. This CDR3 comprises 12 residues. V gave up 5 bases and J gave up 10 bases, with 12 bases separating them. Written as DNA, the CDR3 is TGTGCCAGCAGTACACAACGACAACCCCAGCATTTT. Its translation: CASSTQRQPQHF.

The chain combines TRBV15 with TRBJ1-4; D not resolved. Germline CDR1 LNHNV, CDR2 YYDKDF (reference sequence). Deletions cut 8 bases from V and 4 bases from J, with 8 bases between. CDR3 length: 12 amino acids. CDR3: CATHGINEKLFF. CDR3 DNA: TGTGCCACCCACGGGATTAATGAAAAACTGTTTTTT. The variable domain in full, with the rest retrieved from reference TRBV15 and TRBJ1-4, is DAMVIQNPRYQVTQFGKPVTLSCSQTLNHNVMYWYQQKSSQAPKLLFHYYDKDFNNEADTPDNFQSRRPNTSFCFLDIRSPGLGDTAMYLCATHGINEKLFFGSGTQLSVL.

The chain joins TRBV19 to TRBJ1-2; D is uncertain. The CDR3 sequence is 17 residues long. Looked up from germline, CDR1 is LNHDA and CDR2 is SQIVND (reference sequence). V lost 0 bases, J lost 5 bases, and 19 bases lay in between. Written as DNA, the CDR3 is TGTGCCAGTAGTATAGATCCTGAGCAGAGACGGAGGTATGGCTACACCTTC. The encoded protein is CASSIDPEQRRRYGYTF.

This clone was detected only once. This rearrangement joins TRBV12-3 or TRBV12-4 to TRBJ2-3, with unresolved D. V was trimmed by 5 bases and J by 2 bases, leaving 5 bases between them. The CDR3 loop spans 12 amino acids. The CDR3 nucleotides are TGTGCCAGCAGTGCCTACACAGATACGCAGTATTTT. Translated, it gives CASSAYTDTQYF.

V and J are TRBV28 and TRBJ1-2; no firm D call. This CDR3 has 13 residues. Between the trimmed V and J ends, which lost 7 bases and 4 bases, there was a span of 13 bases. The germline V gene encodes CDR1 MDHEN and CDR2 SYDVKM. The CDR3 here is CASIRGDGYGYTF. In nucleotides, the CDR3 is TGTGCCAGCATCAGAGGAGACGGCTATGGCTACACCTTC.

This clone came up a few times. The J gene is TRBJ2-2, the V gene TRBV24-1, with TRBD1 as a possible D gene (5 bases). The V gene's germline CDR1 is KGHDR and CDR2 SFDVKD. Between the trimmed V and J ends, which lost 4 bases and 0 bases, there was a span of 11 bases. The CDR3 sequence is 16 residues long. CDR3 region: CATSDPGITNTGELFF. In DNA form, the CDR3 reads TGTGCCACCAGTGACCCAGGGATAACGAACACCGGGGAGCTGTTTTTT.

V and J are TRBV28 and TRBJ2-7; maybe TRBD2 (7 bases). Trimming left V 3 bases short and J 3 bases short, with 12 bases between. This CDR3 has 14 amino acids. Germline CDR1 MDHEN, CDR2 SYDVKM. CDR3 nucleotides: TGTGCCAGCAGTTTCGGGGGGCAAGTCTACGAGCAGTACTTC. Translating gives CASSFGGQVYEQYF.

The CDR3 DNA is TGTGCCAGCAGTTCCGGGATCCTAACTTATAATTCACCCCTCCACTTT. Amino acids: CASSSGILTYNSPLHF. This chain links TRBV28 with TRBJ1-6; D ambiguous. Germline CDR1 MDHEN, CDR2 SYDVKM. V was trimmed by 4 bases and J by 4 bases, leaving 14 bases between them. The CDR3 has 16 amino acids.

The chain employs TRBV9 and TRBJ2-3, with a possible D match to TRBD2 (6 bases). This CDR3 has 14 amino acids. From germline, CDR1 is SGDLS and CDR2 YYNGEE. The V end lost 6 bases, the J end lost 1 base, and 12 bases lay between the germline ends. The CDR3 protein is CASTRLGGTDTQYF. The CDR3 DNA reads TGTGCCAGCACCCGACTAGGGGGCACAGATACGCAGTATTTT.

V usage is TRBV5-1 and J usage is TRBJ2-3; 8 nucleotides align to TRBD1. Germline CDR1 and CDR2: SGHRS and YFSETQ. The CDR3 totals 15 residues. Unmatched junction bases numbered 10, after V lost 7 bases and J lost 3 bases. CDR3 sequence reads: CASSQLQGATDTQYF. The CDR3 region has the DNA TGCGCCAGCTCCCAACTCCAGGGGGCTACAGATACGCAGTATTTT.

The CDR3 DNA follows: TGTGCCAGCAGTTACCCCTGGGGGCAGATGAACACTGAAGCTTTCTTT. Translated, it gives CASSYPWGQMNTEAFF. This chain uses TRBV6-2 or TRBV6-3 with TRBJ1-1, with D possibly TRBD1 on 6 matching bases. This CDR3 region has 16 residues. Germline V gene data show CDR1 as MNHEY and CDR2 as SVGEGT. V lost 2 bases and J lost 0, with 13 bases in between.

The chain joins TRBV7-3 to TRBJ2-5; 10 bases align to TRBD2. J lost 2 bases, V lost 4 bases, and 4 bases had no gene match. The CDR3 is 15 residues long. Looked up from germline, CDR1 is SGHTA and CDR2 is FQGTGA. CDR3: CASSSGTSAQETQYF. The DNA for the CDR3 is TGTGCCAGCAGCTCCGGGACTAGCGCGCAAGAGACCCAGTACTTC.

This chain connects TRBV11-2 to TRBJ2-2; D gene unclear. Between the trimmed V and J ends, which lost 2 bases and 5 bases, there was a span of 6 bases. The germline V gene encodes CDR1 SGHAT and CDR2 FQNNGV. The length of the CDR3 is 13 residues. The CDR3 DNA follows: TGTGCCAGCAGCTTACCCGGGACCGGGGAGCTGTTTTTT. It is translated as CASSLPGTGELFF.